The table lists the clone carrying this TCR beta chain with many counts. Its antigen is unknown. The sample is drawn from a study of response to subunit inactivated influenza vaccine. Study conclusions and caveats: The authors put forward the suggestion that each seasonal influenza vaccination may bring in only a limited number of new T cells.

CDR1 is SGHRS and CDR2 is YFSETQ in the germline V gene. This CDR3 spans 15 amino acids. Trimming left V 4 bases short and J 6 bases short, with 17 bases between. A single record per CDR3 protein comes from TCRdb applying MiXCR to the RT-PCR reads. This sample has some 160,000 distinct CDR3 sequences, with about a tenth found just once. The chain couples TRBV5-1 to TRBJ2-1; TRBD2 might be the D (5 bases). The sequences come from non-naive T cells sorted from PBMCs, collected roughly 45 days after vaccination. This sequence originates from a man aged 45-65 years who received an inactivated influenza vaccine. The CDR3 spells CASSLGSGLSNEQFF. The CDR3 DNA sequence: TGCGCCAGCAGCCTTGGCAGCGGTTTGAGCAATGAGCAGTTCTTC.